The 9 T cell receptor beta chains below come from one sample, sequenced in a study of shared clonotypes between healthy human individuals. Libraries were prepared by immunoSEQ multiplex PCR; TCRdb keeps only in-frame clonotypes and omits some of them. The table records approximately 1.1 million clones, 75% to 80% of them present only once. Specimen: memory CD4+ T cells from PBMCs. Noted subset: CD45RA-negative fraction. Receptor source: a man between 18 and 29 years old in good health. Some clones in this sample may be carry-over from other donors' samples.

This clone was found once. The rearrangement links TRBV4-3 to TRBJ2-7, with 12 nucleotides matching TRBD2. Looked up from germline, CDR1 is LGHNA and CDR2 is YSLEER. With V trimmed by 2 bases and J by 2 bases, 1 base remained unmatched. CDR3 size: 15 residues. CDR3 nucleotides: TGCGCCAGCAGCCAAAGACTAGCGGGAGCCTACGAGCAGTACTTC. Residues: CASSQRLAGAYEQYF.

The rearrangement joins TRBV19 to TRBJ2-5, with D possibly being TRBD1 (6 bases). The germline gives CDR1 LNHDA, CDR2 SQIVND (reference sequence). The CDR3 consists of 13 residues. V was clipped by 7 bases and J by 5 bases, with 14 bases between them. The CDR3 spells CASNNRAGETQYF. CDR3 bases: TGTGCCAGTAATAACAGGGCTGGCGAGACCCAGTACTTC.

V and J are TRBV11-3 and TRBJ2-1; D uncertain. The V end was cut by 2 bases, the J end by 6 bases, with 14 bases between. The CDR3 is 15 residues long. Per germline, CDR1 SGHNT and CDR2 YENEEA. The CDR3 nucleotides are TGTGCCAGCAGCTTAAGCACGGACCGACCCAATGAGCAGTTCTTC. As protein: CASSLSTDRPNEQFF.

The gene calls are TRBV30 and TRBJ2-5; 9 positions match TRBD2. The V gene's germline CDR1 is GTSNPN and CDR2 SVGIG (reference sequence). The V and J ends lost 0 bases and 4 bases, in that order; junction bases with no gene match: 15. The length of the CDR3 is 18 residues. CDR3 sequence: CAWSVRGNQRGARETQYF. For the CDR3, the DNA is TGTGCCTGGAGTGTACGGGGAAATCAGCGGGGGGCAAGAGAGACCCAGTACTTC.

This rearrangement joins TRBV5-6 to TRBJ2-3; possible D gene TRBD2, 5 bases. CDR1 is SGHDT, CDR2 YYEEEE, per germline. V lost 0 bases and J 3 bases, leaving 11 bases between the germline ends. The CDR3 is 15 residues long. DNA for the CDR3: TGTGCCAGCAGCTTGGCCGTGGGAGCAACAGATACGCAGTATTTT. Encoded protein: CASSLAVGATDTQYF.

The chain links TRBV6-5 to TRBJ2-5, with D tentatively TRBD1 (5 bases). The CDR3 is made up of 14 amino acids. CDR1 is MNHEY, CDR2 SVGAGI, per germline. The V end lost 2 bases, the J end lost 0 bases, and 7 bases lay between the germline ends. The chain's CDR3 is CASSYAGNQETQYF. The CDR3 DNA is TGTGCCAGCAGTTACGCAGGGAACCAAGAGACCCAGTACTTC.

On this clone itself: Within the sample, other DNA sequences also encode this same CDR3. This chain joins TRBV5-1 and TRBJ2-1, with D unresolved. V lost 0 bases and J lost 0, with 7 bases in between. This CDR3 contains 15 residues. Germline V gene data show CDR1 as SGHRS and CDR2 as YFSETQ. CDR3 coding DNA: TGCGCCAGCAGCTTGGGGCAGAGCTCCTACAATGAGCAGTTCTTC. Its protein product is CASSLGQSSYNEQFF. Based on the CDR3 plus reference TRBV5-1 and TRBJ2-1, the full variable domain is KAGVTQTPRYLIKTRGQQVTLSCSPISGHRSVSWYQQTPGQGLQFLFEYFSETQRNKGNFPGRFSGRQFSNSRSEMNVSTLELGDSALYLCASSLGQSSYNEQFFGPGTRLTVL.

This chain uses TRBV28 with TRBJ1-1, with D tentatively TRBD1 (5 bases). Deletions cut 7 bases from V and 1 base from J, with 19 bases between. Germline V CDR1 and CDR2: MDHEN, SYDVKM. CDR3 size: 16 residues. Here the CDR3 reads CASTLGATSGNTEAFF. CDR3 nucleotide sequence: TGTGCCAGCACCCTAGGGGCTACGTCGGGGAACACTGAAGCTTTCTTT. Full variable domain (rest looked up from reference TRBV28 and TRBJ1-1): DVKVTQSSRYLVKRTGEKVFLECVQDMDHENMFWYRQDPGLGLRLIYFSYDVKMKEKGDIPEGYSVSREKKERFSLILESASTNQTSMYLCASTLGATSGNTEAFFGQGTRLTVV.

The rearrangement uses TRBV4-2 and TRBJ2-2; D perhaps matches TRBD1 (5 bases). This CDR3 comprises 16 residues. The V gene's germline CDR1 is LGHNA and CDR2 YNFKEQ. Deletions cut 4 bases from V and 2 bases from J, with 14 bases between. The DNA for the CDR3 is TGTGCCAGCAGCCGGAAGATTTGGGGCAACACCGGGGAGCTGTTTTTT. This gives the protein CASSRKIWGNTGELFF.